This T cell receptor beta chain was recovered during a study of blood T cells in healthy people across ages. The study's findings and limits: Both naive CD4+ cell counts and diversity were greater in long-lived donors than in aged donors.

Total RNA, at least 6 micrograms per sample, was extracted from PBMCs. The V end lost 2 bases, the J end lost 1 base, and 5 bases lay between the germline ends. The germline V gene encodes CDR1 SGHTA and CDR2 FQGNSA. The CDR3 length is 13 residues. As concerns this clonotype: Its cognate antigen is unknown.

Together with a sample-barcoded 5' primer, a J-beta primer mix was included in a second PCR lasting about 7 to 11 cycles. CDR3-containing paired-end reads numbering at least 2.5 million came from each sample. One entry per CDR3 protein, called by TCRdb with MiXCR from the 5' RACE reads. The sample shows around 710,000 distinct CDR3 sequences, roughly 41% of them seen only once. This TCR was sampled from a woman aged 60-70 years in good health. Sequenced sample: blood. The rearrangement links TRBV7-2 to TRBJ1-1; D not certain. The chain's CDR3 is CASSLQRNTEAFF. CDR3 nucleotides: TGTGCCAGCAGCTTACAGAGGAACACTGAAGCTTTCTTT.